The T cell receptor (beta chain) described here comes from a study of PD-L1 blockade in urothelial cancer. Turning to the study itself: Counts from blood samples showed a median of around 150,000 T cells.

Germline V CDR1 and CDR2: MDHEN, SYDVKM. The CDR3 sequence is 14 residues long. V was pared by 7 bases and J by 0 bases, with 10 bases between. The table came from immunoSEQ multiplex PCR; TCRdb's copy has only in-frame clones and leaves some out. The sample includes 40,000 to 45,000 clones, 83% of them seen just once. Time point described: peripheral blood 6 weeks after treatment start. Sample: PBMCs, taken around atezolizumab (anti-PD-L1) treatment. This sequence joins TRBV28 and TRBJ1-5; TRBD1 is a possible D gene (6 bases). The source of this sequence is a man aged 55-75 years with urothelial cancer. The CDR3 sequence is CASKKQGSNQPQHF. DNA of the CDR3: TGTGCCAGCAAAAAACAGGGTAGCAATCAGCCCCAGCATTTT.